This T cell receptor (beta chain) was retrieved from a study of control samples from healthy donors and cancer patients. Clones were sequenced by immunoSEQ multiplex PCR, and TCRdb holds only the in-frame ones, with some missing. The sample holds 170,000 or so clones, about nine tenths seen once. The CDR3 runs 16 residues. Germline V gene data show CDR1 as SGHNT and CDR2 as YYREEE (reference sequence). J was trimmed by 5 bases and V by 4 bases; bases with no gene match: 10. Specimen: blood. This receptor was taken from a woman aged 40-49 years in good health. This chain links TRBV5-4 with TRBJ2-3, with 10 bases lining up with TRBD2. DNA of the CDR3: TGTGCCAGCAGCCCGATAAGCGGGGGGGGCCGAGATACGCAGTATTTT. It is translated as CASSPISGGGRDTQYF.